The T cell receptor beta chain under discussion was sequenced for a study of post-analysis software for immune sequencing data. General study results and limits: Five TRBV segments, including TRBV5-6, TRBV5-1 and TRBV20-1, were more frequent in patients than controls. Multiple sclerosis was associated with a significant reduction in normalized Chao1 diversity relative to controls. Samples from one preparation batch, clustered by F measure, grouped strongly together.

Notes on this clonotype: Its specificity is unknown.

V shed 5 bases and J 3 bases; nucleotides not matched to a gene: 6. In germline, CDR1 is SEHNR, CDR2 FQNEAQ (reference sequence). The length of the CDR3 is 14 residues. Built from TCR beta cDNA, the libraries had unique molecular identifiers in them. Input populations of roughly 0.95 to 10 million T cells gave rise to roughly 500,000 cDNA molecules. TCRdb re-derived calls from the PCR reads in MiXCR, one entry per CDR3 protein. This table holds around 500,000 distinct CDR3 sequences, around 34% found once. Sequencing was performed on blood. V gene TRBV7-9 combines with J gene TRBJ1-1, with 7 bases aligning to TRBD1. The TCR comes from a girl aged 2-17 years with multiple sclerosis. The DNA for the CDR3 is TGTGCCAGCAGCCCGACAGGGCTGGACACTGAAGCTTTCTTT. This translates into CASSPTGLDTEAFF.